Below are 11 T cell receptor beta chains sequenced from a single sample in a study of T cell responses to AZD1222 COVID-19 vaccine. Here immunoSEQ multiplex PCR was the method, and the copy in TCRdb shows in-frame clones only, minus some. The sample shows approximately 200,000 clones, 90% to 95% of them seen only once. The source was peripheral blood, collected on day 0 of AZD1222 vaccination. These receptors were obtained from an adult in good health.

The gene calls are TRBV30 and TRBJ1-2; D perhaps matches TRBD1 (5 bases). V lost 3 bases to trimming and J lost 0 bases, with 20 bases between them. This CDR3 region has 17 residues. The germline CDR1 and CDR2 sequences are GTSNPN and SVGIG (reference sequence). CDR3: CAWSPGEGSHTNYGYTF. CDR3 sequence (DNA): TGTGCCTGGAGCCCTGGGGAGGGGAGTCACACTAACTATGGCTACACCTTC. Variable domain in full (rest from reference TRBV30 and TRBJ1-2): SQTIHQWPATLVQPVGSPLSLECTVEGTSNPNLYWYRQAAGRGLQLLFYSVGIGQISSEVPQNLSASRPQDRQFILSSKKLLLSDSGFYLCAWSPGEGSHTNYGYTFGSGTRLTVV.

This chain joins TRBV5-1 and TRBJ1-1, with a tentative D call TRBD1 (5 bases). This CDR3 contains 14 residues. The germline CDR1 and CDR2 sequences are SGHRS and YFSETQ. Trimming stripped 3 bases from V and 5 bases from J, with 14 bases between. This CDR3 reads CASSSGNPGTEAFF. Written as DNA, the CDR3 is TGCGCCAGCAGCTCGGGAAACCCAGGGACTGAAGCTTTCTTT.

V is TRBV7-2 and J is TRBJ2-3; TRBD2 matches at 10 bases. This CDR3 has 15 residues. The J segment lost 4 bases and the V segment lost 6 bases, leaving 7 bases of the junction unmatched. Germline CDR1 is SGHTA and CDR2 is FQGNSA. The CDR3 bases are TGTGCCAGCAGTTCTAGCGGGAGCGCATCAGATACGCAGTATTTT. Translation: CASSSSGSASDTQYF.

The chain links TRBV6-6 to TRBJ2-7; D call uncertain. From germline, CDR1 is MNHNY and CDR2 SVGAGI (reference sequence). CDR3 length: 15 residues. Trimming took 4 bases from V and 0 from J, leaving 13 bases between them. The CDR3 DNA sequence: TGTGCCAGCAGTTCCAGGCCGGGCCTCTCCTACGAGCAGTACTTC. Amino acids: CASSSRPGLSYEQYF.

This rearrangement joins TRBV9 to TRBJ1-2; D remains unclear. There are 12 residues in the CDR3. The V gene lost 4 bases and the J gene lost 4 bases, with 8 bases spanning the gap. Looked up from germline, CDR1 is SGDLS and CDR2 is YYNGEE. CDR3 nucleotides: TGTGCCAGCAGCCCCTCTGGCTATGGCTACACCTTC. Translated: CASSPSGYGYTF.

The chain links TRBV7-9 to TRBJ1-2, with D hard to call. Trimming shortened V by 8 bases and J by 0 bases, and 10 bases separated the two germline ends. The V gene's germline CDR1 is SEHNR and CDR2 FQNEAQ (reference sequence). The CDR3 runs 13 residues. In nucleotides, the CDR3 is TGTGCCAGCTCGACCGAACCTAACTATGGCTACACCTTC. Translating it yields CASSTEPNYGYTF.

The rearrangement links TRBV3-1 (or the pseudogene TRBV3-2) to TRBJ2-1, with TRBD1 matching 7 bases. CDR1 is LGHDT and CDR2 is YNNKEL in the germline V gene (reference sequence). Trimming took 1 base from V and 3 from J; bases not matched to a gene: 12. CDR3 size: 18 residues. The chain's CDR3 is CASSQATDRAVSYNEQFF. The CDR3 DNA follows: TGTGCCAGCAGCCAAGCTACCGACAGGGCAGTGAGCTACAATGAGCAGTTCTTC.

V gene TRBV5-1 combines with J gene TRBJ2-5, with 9 nucleotides matching TRBD1. CDR3 length equals 15 residues. With 0 bases clipped from V and 5 bases from J, the junction kept 5 bases outside the gene matches. The V gene's germline CDR1 is SGHRS and CDR2 YFSETQ. The CDR3 loop is CASSLEQGAGETQYF. The CDR3 region has the DNA TGCGCCAGCAGCTTGGAACAGGGGGCCGGGGAGACCCAGTACTTC.

The DNA for the CDR3 is TGTGCCAGCAGTTTAAGGGACAGCAAACTGTTTTTT. This sequence encodes CASSLRDSKLFF. This chain joins TRBV28 and TRBJ1-4; the match to TRBD1 covers 7 bases. J was trimmed by 11 bases and V by 2 bases; bases with no gene match: 2. The CDR3 runs to 12 residues. Germline CDR1 reads MDHEN; CDR2 reads SYDVKM.

This clone showed up just a few times. The V gene is TRBV19, the J gene TRBJ2-7, with TRBD1 as a possible D gene (5 bases). The V gene lost 5 bases and the J gene lost 6 bases, with 14 bases spanning the gap. Germline values: CDR1 LNHDA, CDR2 SQIVND (reference sequence). The CDR3 runs 13 residues. The CDR3 coding sequence is TGTGCCAGTAGTCCATTTAGGGGTAGCGAGCAGTACTTC. Amino acids: CASSPFRGSEQYF.

This chain joins TRBV23-1 and TRBJ2-7, with 7 bases matching TRBD2. TRBV23-1 is reported as an ORF; its role is uncertain. V lost 3 bases and J lost 0; bases outside the gene matches: 5. This CDR3 is built from 15 residues. The CDR3 nucleotides are TGCGCCAGCAGTCAGTGGGGCGGGAGCTCCTACGAGCAGTACTTC. This codes for CASSQWGGSSYEQYF.